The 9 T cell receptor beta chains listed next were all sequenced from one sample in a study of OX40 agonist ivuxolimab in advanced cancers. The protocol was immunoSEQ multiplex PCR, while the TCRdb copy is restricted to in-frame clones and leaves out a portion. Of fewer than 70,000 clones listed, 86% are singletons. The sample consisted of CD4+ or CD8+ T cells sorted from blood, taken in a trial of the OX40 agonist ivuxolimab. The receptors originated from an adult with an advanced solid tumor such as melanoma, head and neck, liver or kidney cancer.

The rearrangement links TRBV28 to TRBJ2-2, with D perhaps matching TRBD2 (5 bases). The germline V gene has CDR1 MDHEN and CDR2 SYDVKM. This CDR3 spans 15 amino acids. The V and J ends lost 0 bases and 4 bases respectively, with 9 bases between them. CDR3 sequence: CASSLWGSFTGELFF. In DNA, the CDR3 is TGTGCCAGCAGTTTATGGGGGAGTTTCACCGGGGAGCTGTTTTTT.

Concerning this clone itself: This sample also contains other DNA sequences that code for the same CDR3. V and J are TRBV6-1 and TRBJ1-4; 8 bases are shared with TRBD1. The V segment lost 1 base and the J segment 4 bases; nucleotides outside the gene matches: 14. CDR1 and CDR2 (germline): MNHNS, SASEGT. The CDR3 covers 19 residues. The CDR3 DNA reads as TGTGCCAGCAGTGAAGGGACAGGGACGGGGAGGACTTTTAATGAAAAACTGTTTTTT. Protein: CASSEGTGTGRTFNEKLFF.

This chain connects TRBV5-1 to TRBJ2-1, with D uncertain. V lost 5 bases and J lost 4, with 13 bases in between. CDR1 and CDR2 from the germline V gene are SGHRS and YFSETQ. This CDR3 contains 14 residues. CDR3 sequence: CASRLGSGYNEQFF. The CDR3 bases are TGCGCCAGCAGACTGGGAAGTGGGTACAATGAGCAGTTCTTC.

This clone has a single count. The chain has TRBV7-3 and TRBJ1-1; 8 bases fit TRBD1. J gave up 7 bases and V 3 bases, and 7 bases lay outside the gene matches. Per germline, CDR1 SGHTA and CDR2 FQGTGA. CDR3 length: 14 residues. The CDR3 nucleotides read TGTGCCAGCAGCTTGACAGGGGCACCGTTTGAAGCTTTCTTT. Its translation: CASSLTGAPFEAFF.

The CDR3 is CASRPTGATNEKLFF. The CDR3 nucleotides are TGTGCCAGCAGACCCACAGGGGCAACTAATGAAAAACTGTTTTTT. The gene calls are TRBV28 and TRBJ1-4; TRBD1 matches at 7 bases. The germline V gene has CDR1 MDHEN and CDR2 SYDVKM. V gave up 6 bases and J gave up 0 bases; unmatched junction bases: 4. CDR3 length: 15 amino acids.

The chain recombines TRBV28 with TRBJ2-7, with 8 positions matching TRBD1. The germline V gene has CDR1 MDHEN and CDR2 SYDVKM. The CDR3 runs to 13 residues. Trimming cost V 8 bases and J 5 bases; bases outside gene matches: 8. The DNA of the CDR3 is TGTGCCAGCGCCCGGACAGGGTTCAACGAGCAGTACTTC. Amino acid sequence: CASARTGFNEQYF.

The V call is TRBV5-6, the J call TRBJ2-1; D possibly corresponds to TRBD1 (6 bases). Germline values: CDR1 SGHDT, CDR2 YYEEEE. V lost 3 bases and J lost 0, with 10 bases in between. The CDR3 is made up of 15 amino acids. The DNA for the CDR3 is TGTGCCAGCAGCTCGGACAGCACCTCCTACAATGAGCAGTTCTTC. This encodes CASSSDSTSYNEQFF.

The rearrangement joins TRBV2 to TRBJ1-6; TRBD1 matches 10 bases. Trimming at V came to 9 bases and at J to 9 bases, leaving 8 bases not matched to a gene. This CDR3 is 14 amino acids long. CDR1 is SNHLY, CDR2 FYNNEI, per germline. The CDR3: CASLRTGGTSPLHF. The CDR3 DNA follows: TGTGCCAGTCTCAGGACAGGGGGGACTTCACCCCTCCACTTT.

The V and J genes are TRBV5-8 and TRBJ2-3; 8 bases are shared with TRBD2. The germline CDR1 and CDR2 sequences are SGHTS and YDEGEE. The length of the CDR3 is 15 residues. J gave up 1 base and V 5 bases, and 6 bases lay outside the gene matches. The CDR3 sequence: CASRRSGARTDTQYF. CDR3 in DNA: TGTGCCAGCAGGCGTAGCGGGGCTCGCACAGATACGCAGTATTTT. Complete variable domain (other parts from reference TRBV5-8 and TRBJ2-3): EAGVTQSPTHLIKTRGQQATLRCSPISGHTSVYWYQQALGLGLQFLLWYDEGEERNRGNFPPRFSGRQFPNYSSELNVNALELEDSALYLCASRRSGARTDTQYFGPGTRLTVL.